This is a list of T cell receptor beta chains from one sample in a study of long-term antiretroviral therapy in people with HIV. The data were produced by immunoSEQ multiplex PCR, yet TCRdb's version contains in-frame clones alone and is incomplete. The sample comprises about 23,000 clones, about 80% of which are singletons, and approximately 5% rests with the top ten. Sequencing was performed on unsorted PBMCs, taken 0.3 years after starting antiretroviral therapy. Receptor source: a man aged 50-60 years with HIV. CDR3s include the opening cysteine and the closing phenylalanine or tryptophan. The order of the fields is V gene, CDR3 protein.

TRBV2,CAINGLSYNEQFF
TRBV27,CASSPRQPPPYEQYF
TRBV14,CASSLLTANEQYF
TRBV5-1,CASSSGQGSGTQYF
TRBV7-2,CASSLVSSGANVLTF
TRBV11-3,CASSWTGMGEAFF
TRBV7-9,CASSLDGDEQYF
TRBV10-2,CASSDWRGAYGYTF
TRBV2,CAGWSGTAEGYTF
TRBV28,CASSRRQFGNQPQHF
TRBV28,CASSLPKHSMNTEAFF
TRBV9,CASSVGPNTEAFF
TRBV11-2,CASSLAGNSNQPQHF
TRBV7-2,CASSFDSGRARYEQYF
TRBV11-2,CASSFRGANEKLFF
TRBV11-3,CASSFTIYKNTGELFF
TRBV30,CAWTRTGGDRNQPQHF
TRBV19,CASRGQGASYGANVLTF
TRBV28,CASLHDSNQPQHF
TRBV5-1,CASSLVLAGGSEQFF
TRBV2,CASMAGTGTQYF
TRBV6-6,CASSYGLGGQPQHF
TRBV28,CASSTGRDTQYF
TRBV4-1,CASSQDLGQGAYGYTF
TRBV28,CASRTGIANYGYTF
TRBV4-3,CASSQFRLSNQPQHF
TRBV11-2,CASSLNRVASDTQYF
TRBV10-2,CASRVGGEDTQYF
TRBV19,CASSYGRVQPQHF
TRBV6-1,CASSARDVSSYNSPLHF
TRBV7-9,CASSLGQGRGPTEAFF
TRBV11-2,CASSPYPWLTNNYEQYF
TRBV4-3,CASSQDSGQNQPQHF
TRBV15,CATSRDQGGRETQYF
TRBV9,CASSVGHTSSGGRGWTQYF
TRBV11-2,CASSLGSEKLFF
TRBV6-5,CASSLVRAENEKLFF
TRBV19,CASSMGQGPYEQYF
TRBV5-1,CASSVGTGRETQYF
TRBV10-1,CASSVAGDVNEQFF
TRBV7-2,CASSLAGEGEQYF
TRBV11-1,CASSLGGDGYTF
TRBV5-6,CASRTQGGGLREKLFF
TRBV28,CASSLLGQGAGQPQHF
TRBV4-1,CASSQVLVGYGYTF
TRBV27,CASGKDGASGANVLTF